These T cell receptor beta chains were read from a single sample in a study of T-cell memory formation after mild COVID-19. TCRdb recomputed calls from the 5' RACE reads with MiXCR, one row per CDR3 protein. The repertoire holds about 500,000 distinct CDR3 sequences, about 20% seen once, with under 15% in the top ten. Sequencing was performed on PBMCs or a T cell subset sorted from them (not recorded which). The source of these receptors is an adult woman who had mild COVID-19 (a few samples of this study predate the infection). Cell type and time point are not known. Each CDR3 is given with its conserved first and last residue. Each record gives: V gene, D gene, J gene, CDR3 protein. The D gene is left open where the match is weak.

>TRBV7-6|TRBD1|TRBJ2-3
CASSWGTGTDTQYF
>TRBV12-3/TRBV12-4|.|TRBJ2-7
CASSIEAAYEQYF
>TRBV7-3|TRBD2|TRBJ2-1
CASSLFAGGANEQFF
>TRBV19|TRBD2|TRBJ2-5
CASSIRVGRAQETQYF
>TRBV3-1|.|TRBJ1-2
CASSQIGGGGYTF
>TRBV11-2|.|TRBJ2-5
CATADGRFGETQYF
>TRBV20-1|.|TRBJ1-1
CSASAGGRRAFF
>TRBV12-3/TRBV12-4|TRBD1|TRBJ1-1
CASSSWTGYKNTEAFF
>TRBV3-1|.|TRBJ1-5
CASSQGQYSNQPQHF
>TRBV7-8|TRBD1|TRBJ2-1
CASSRSRGQLTYERFF
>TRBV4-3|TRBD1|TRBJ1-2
CASSQDLFQGAYGYTF
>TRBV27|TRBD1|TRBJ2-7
CASSDAGGREQYF
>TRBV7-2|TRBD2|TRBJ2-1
CASSLGTSGSPAYNEQFF
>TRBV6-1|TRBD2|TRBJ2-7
CASSENSGTYEQYF
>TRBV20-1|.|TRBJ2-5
CSVGDPTMPQETQYF
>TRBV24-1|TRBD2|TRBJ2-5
CATSEGTSGVQTQYF
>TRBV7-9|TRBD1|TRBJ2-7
CASSHELGQGTF
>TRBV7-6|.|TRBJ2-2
CASSLIPGELFF
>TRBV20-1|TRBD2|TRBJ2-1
CSARDTGLNYNEQFF
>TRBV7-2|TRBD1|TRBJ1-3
CASSADRVENTIYF
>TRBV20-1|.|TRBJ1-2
CSARAIGQEDGYTF
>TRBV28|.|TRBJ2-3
CASSSIVISTDTQYF
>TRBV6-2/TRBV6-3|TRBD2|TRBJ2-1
CASSFTSGKGYRYGYEQFF
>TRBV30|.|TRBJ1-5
CAWSGTRTGNSNQPQHF
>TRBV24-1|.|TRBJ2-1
CATSEGRMASEQFF
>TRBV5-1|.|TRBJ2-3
CATALAPGPAGDTQYF
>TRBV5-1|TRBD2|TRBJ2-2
CASSSGLAGIFNTGELFF
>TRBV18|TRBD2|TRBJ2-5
CASSPRASGQETQYF
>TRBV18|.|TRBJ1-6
CASPWSSYNSPLHF
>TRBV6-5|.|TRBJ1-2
CASSSRTTDGYTF
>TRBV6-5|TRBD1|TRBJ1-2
CASSQRQGLGYTF